The 14 T cell receptor beta chains below were found in one sample sequenced in a study of blood T cells in healthy people across ages. Primed by a sample-barcoded 5' primer and a J-beta primer mix, a second PCR proceeded for 7 to 11 cycles. From the 5' RACE reads, TCRdb called clonotypes with MiXCR, one entry per CDR3 protein. Of more than 650,000 distinct CDR3 sequences listed, about a quarter are singletons. The same data also contributed to another study, on T cells of mothers and their children.

The material sequenced was blood. Receptor source: a boy aged 5-17 years in good health.

This clonotype appeared a few times. The chain combines TRBV5-1 with TRBJ1-1; D is undetermined. The CDR3 contains 14 residues. The V and J ends lost 2 bases and 5 bases respectively, with 13 bases between them. Germline assignment: CDR1 SGHRS and CDR2 YFSETQ. The CDR3 here is CASSLKLEGTEAFF. The CDR3 DNA follows: TGCGCCAGCAGCTTAAAGCTGGAGGGAACTGAAGCTTTCTTT.

This clonotype was picked up a small number of times. The chain couples TRBV4-2 to TRBJ2-3; TRBD2 matches 8 bases. Germline-derived CDR1 and CDR2 are LGHNA and YNFKEQ. The CDR3 length is 16 residues. V shed 0 bases, J shed 2 bases, and the junction held 4 bases outside the gene matches. The CDR3 DNA is TGTGCCAGCAGCCAAGAGCCAGCGGGGGCCACAGATACGCAGTATTTT. It is translated as CASSQEPAGATDTQYF.

This clonotype has only a few counts. The chain employs TRBV2 and TRBJ2-1; 7 nucleotides match TRBD1. This CDR3 spans 16 amino acids. In germline, CDR1 is SNHLY, CDR2 FYNNEI. Trimming took 7 bases from V and 0 from J; bases not matched to a gene: 9. The CDR3 nucleotides read TGTGCCAGCACGGGACAGAACCCAGCCTCCTACAATGAGCAGTTCTTC. Its protein is CASTGQNPASYNEQFF.

J is TRBJ2-7 and V is TRBV4-2; D gene ambiguous. There are 17 residues in the CDR3. V lost 0 bases and J 4 bases, leaving 19 bases between the germline ends. The germline V gene encodes CDR1 LGHNA and CDR2 YNFKEQ. CDR3 DNA sequence: TGTGCCAGCAGCCAAGATCTAGAGCTCCGGTTTGGGTACGAGCAGTACTTC. Its translation: CASSQDLELRFGYEQYF.

This clonotype was seen only a few times. The V gene is TRBV12-3 or TRBV12-4, the J gene TRBJ2-1; D unclear. The CDR3 loop spans 17 amino acids. Between the trimmed V and J ends, which lost 1 base and 0 bases, there was a span of 13 bases. As DNA, the CDR3 is TGTGCCAGCAGTTTAGAACGAAAGCTTAGCTCCTACAATGAGCAGTTCTTC. As protein: CASSLERKLSSYNEQFF.

Only a few counts were recorded for this clonotype. V usage is TRBV9 and J usage is TRBJ2-5; D possibly corresponds to TRBD2 (6 bases). Between the trimmed V and J ends, which lost 0 bases and 0 bases, there was a span of 15 bases. The CDR3 is 17 residues long. Per the germline V gene, CDR1 is SGDLS and CDR2 is YYNGEE. The CDR3 bases are TGTGCCAGCAGCGTAGGGAGGGGTGCGGGTTACCAAGAGACCCAGTACTTC. Its translation is CASSVGRGAGYQETQYF. The full variable domain, its missing parts supplied by reference TRBV9 and TRBJ2-5, is DSGVTQTPKHLITATGQRVTLRCSPRSGDLSVYWYQQSLDQGLQFLIQYYNGEERAKGNILERFSAQQFPDLHSELNLSSLELGDSALYFCASSVGRGAGYQETQYFGPGTRLLVL.

The chain has TRBV4-1 and TRBJ1-4, with TRBD1 as a possible D gene (6 bases). Deletions cut 3 bases from V and 8 bases from J, with 13 bases between. Per germline, CDR1 MGHRA and CDR2 YSYEKL. This CDR3 is 14 amino acids long. The CDR3 reads CASSHPGTQEKLFF. For the CDR3, the DNA is TGCGCCAGCAGCCACCCCGGGACACAAGAAAAACTGTTTTTT.

V usage is TRBV7-8 and J usage is TRBJ1-2; the D is unclear. Germline lookup yields CDR1 SGHVS and CDR2 FQNEAQ. This CDR3 has 13 residues. Trimming removed 2 bases from V and 6 bases from J, with 10 bases in between. The CDR3, as DNA: TGTGCCAGCAGCTTATATGGGCAGAATGGCTACACCTTC. The encoded protein is CASSLYGQNGYTF.

The rearrangement uses TRBV10-3 and TRBJ1-2; D ambiguous. The ends were cut back, 3 bases at V and 11 bases at J, with 16 bases in the middle. CDR1 is ENHRY and CDR2 is SYGVKD in the germline V gene. CDR3 length: 13 residues. CDR3 coding DNA: TGTGCCATCAGTGATCCCGAGACTGCCCTGTACACCTTC. Its protein product is CAISDPETALYTF.

The gene calls are TRBV27 and TRBJ1-4; a possible D gene is TRBD1 (5 bases). Germline CDR1 and CDR2: MNHEY and SMNVEV (reference sequence). This CDR3 is built from 15 residues. Trimming removed 10 bases at V and 8 bases at J, with 23 bases between. CDR3 sequence reads: CATSGLGTSREKLFF. In nucleotides, the CDR3 is TGTGCCACCTCAGGGTTGGGGACTTCCCGGGAAAAACTGTTTTTT.

V is TRBV6-5 and J is TRBJ2-7; possible D gene TRBD2, 5 bases. Deletions cut 8 bases from V and 7 bases from J, with 12 bases between. From germline, CDR1 is MNHEY and CDR2 SVGAGI. The CDR3 contains 11 residues. DNA of the CDR3: TGTGCCAGCGGGCGGTCGGGGGAGCAGTACTTC. It encodes CASGRSGEQYF.

This clonotype has just a few counts. The CDR3 DNA reads TGTGCCAGCAGTTACTCAGGACTAGCGGGGCTAGAGACCCAGTACTTC. Translating gives CASSYSGLAGLETQYF. The chain combines TRBV6-5 with TRBJ2-5; 12 nucleotides agree with TRBD2. This CDR3 is 16 amino acids long. Trimming removed 0 bases from V and 4 bases from J; junction bases left unmatched: 3. Germline CDR1 MNHEY, CDR2 SVGAGI.

This clonotype was seen just once. The J gene is TRBJ1-4, the V gene TRBV6-5; 7 bases are shared with TRBD1. Germline CDR1 and CDR2: MNHEY and SVGAGI. The ends lost 6 bases at V and 17 bases at J; junction bases unmatched: 15. There are 13 residues in the CDR3. The CDR3 bases are TGTGCCAGCAGAAGGGAGATAGGGACAGCCTCTTTTTTT. This sequence encodes CASRREIGTASFF.

The sample holds a few counts of this clonotype. V and J are TRBV3-1 and TRBJ2-5; TRBD1 is a possible D gene (7 bases). The CDR3 contains 16 residues. Germline V CDR1 and CDR2: LGHDT, YNNKEL (reference sequence). Between the trimmed V and J ends, which lost 1 base and 6 bases, there was a span of 18 bases. CDR3 protein: CASSQGPGGPSKTQYF. In DNA, the CDR3 is TGTGCCAGCAGCCAAGGTCCAGGGGGGCCCTCCAAGACCCAGTACTTC.